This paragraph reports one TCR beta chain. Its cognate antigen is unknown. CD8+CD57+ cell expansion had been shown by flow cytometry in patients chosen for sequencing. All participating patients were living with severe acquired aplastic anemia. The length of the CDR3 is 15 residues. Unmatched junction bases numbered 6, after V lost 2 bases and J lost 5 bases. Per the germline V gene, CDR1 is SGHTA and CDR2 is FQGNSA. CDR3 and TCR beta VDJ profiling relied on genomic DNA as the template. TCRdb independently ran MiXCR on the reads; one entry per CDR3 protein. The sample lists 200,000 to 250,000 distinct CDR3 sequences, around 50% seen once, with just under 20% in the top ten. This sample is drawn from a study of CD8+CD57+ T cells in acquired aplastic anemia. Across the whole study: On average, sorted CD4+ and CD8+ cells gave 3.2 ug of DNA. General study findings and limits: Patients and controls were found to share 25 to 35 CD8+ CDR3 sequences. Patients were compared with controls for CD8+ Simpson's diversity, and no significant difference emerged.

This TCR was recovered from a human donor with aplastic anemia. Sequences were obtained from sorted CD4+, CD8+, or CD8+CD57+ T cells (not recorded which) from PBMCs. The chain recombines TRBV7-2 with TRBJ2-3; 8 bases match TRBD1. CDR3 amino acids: CASSLLGTGGDTQYF. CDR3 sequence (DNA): TGTGCCAGCAGCTTATTAGGGACAGGCGGAGATACGCAGTATTTT.